This T cell receptor beta chain was recorded in a study of T cells in Graves' hyperthyroidism and ophthalmopathy. This clonotype was detected once. TCR beta CDR3 regions were amplified from RNA. During a first-round RT-PCR of the TCR CDR3, the HTBI primer set was used. TCRdb redid the calling of the multiplex PCR reads with MiXCR, one entry per CDR3 protein. The data hold 390,000 or so distinct CDR3 sequences, with around 15% observed a single time. Sample: blood. This TCR derives from a young man with Graves' ophthalmopathy.

In DNA, the CDR3 is TGTGCCAGCGCCGCTAGCGGAAGCGCAGATACGCAGTATTTT. Protein product: CASAASGSADTQYF. The chain links TRBV3-1 to TRBJ2-3; TRBD2 agrees at 7 bases. The V gene end was trimmed by 8 bases and the J gene end by 4 bases; junction bases not matched to a gene: 9. Germline assignment: CDR1 LGHDT and CDR2 YNNKEL (reference sequence). The CDR3 extends over 14 amino acids.